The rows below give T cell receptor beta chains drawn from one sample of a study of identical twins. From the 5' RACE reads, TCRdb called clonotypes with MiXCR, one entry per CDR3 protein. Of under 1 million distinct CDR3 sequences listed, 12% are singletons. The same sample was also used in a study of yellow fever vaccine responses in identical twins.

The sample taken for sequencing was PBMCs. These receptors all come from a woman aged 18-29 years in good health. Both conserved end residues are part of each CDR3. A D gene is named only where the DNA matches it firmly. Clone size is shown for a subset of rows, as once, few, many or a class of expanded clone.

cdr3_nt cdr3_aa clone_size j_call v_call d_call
TGTGCCAGCAGCTTAGCCTTCGGGGAGCGGGGGGGCAGTGAGCAGTTCTTC CASSLAFGERGGSEQFF few TRBJ2-1 TRBV7-8 TRBD2
TGCAGTGCGCGAGCGGATACTAGCACAGATACGCAGTATTTT CSARADTSTDTQYF many TRBJ2-3 TRBV20-1 -
TGTGCCAGCAGCTTCGACAGGGGCGCAGATACGCAGTATTTT CASSFDRGADTQYF few TRBJ2-3 TRBV7-3 TRBD1
TGTGCCAGTAGTATAGAGGGGCCAGGGATTGAAGCTTTCTTT CASSIEGPGIEAFF few TRBJ1-1 TRBV19 -
TGTGCCACCAGCAGAACTAGCGGGGGGGCAGATACGCAGTATTTT CATSRTSGGADTQYF few TRBJ2-3 TRBV15 TRBD2
TGTGCCACCAGCAGAGATCGCAGGAACACTGAAGCTTTCTTT CATSRDRRNTEAFF few TRBJ1-1 TRBV15 -
TGTGCCAGCAGCCCTTTGCTGGGGAGGACGAACACCGGGGAGCTGTTTTTT CASSPLLGRTNTGELFF few TRBJ2-2 TRBV6-2/TRBV6-3 -
TGTGCCAGCAGTTTCGTTGGGACTGAGGCCAAAAACATTCAGTACTTC CASSFVGTEAKNIQYF many TRBJ2-4 TRBV12-3/TRBV12-4 -
TGCAGCGTTAGGACAGTTCGGAACACTGAAGCTTTCTTT CSVRTVRNTEAFF few TRBJ1-1 TRBV29-1 -
TGCGCCAGCAGCCCAAGGACTAGCGGGAGGATCTCCTCCTACAATGAGCAGTTCTTC CASSPRTSGRISSYNEQFF - TRBJ2-1 TRBV5-1 TRBD2
TGTGCCAGCAGTTTTTTTGACAATGAGCAGTTCTTC CASSFFDNEQFF - TRBJ2-1 TRBV12-3/TRBV12-4 -
TGTGCCAGCAGGAGAGAGCAGGGGGAGCTGTTTTTT CASRREQGELFF - TRBJ2-2 TRBV25-1 -
TGTGCCAGCAGCTTGCCCGGGACAGGGGGGTCCACTGAAGCTTTCTTT CASSLPGTGGSTEAFF many TRBJ1-1 TRBV5-6 TRBD1
TGTGCCAGCACGAACCGGGACGGGTCCTACAATGAGCAGTTCTTC CASTNRDGSYNEQFF - TRBJ2-1 TRBV6-1 -
TGTGCCAGCAGTTTGCGGAGCGGGAGGGGCAAAAACATTCAGTACTTC CASSLRSGRGKNIQYF - TRBJ2-4 TRBV12-3/TRBV12-4 TRBD2